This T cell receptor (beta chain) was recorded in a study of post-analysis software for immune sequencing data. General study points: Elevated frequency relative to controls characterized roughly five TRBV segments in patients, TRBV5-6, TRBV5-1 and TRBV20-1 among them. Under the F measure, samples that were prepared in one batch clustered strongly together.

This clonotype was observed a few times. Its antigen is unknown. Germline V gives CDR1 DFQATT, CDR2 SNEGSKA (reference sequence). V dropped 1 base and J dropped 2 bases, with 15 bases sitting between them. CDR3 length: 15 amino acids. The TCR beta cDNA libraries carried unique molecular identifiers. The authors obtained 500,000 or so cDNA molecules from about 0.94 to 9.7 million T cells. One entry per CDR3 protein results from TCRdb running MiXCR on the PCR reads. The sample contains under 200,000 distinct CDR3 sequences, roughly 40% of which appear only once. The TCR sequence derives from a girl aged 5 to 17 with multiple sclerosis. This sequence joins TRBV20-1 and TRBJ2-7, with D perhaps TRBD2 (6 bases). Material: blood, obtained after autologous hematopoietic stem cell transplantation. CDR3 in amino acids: CSARVYSGTPYEQYF. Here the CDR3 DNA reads TGCAGTGCTAGAGTTTACTCCGGGACTCCCTACGAGCAGTACTTC.